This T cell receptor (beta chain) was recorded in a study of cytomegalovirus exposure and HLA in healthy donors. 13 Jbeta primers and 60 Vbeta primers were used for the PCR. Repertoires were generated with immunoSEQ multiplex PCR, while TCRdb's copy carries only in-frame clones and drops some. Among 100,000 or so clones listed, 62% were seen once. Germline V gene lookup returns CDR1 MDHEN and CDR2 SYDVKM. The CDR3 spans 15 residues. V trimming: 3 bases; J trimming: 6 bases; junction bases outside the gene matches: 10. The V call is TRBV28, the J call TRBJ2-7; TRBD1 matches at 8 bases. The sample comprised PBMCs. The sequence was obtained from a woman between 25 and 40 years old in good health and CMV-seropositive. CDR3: CASSFLGQGRSEQYF. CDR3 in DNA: TGTGCCAGCAGTTTCTTAGGACAGGGAAGATCCGAGCAGTACTTC.